This is a list of T cell receptor beta chains from one sample in a study of read filtering for tumor transcriptome and immune sequencing. TCRdb analysed the reads with MiXCR anew, one entry per CDR3 protein. The sample consists of approximately 90,000 distinct CDR3 sequences, about 12% of them appearing once. The sequencing sample was made of a population of CD138-negative cells sorted from bone marrow. The receptors come from a donor aged 40 or older with multiple myeloma. Both conserved end residues are part of each CDR3. A D gene is named only where the DNA matches it firmly. A clone size is listed for some rows: how often the clone was seen (once, few, many), or a class if it is expanded.

J,V,length,size,D,DNA,CDR3
TRBJ2-1,TRBV3-1,15,many,TRBD2,TGTGCCAGCAGCCAAGTCGGGAGGGCCGTCAATGAGCAGTTCTTC,CASSQVGRAVNEQFF
TRBJ2-1,TRBV12-3/TRBV12-4,15,-,-,TGTGCCAGCAGCAAGGGACTCACCAGAAACAATGGGCAGTTCTTC,CASSKGLTRNNGQFF
TRBJ1-1,TRBV3-1,14,few,TRBD1,TGTGCCAGCAGCCAGGGGACAGGGGCCACTGAAGCTTTCTTT,CASSQGTGATEAFF
TRBJ2-3,TRBV3-1,14,many,-,TGTGCCAGCAGCGAAAGCTTCTCCACAGATACGCAGTATTTT,CASSESFSTDTQYF
TRBJ2-3,TRBV29-1,14,few,TRBD1,TGCAGCGTGAAGGGCCGGGACAGGGGGGATACGCGGTATTTT,CSVKGRDRGDTRYF
TRBJ2-7,TRBV18,14,-,-,TGTGCCAGCTCAGGGCCAGCTTCCTCCCACGAGCAGTACTTC,CASSGPASSHEQYF
TRBJ2-7,TRBV2,15,many,-,TGTGCCACCTCCCGGGAAGGGGTAGGCTCCTACGAGCAGTACTTC,CATSREGVGSYEQYF
TRBJ1-5,TRBV19,15,many,TRBD1,TGTGCCAGTAGTAAGGACAGGGGGTTGGCTCAGCCCCAGCATTTT,CASSKDRGLAQPQHF
TRBJ2-2,TRBV5-1,14,many,-,TGCGCCAGCAGCTTGTACGGGACCACCGGGGAGCTGTTTTTT,CASSLYGTTGELFF
TRBJ2-1,TRBV5-1,14,many,-,TGCGCCAGCAGCATCGGACAGAGCCACAATGAGCAGTTCTTC,CASSIGQSHNEQFF
TRBJ1-4,TRBV20-1,14,few,-,TGCAGTGCTAGAGATCCGGGGACTAATGAAAAACTGTTTTTT,CSARDPGTNEKLFF
TRBJ1-1,TRBV3-1,14,many,-,TGTGCCAGCAGCCAAGACTACAGGAACACTGAAGCTTTCTTT,CASSQDYRNTEAFF
TRBJ2-7,TRBV7-3,14,many,-,TGTGCCAGCAGCTTAGGAACAGGGCCCTACGAGCAGTACTTC,CASSLGTGPYEQYF
TRBJ2-5,TRBV7-3,13,many,-,TGTGCCAGCAGCTTGGGGCGCCAAGAGACCCAGTACTTC,CASSLGRQETQYF
TRBJ2-1,TRBV19,13,many,-,TGTGCCAGTAGTATAGTCGGGGCCAATGAGCAGTTCTTC,CASSIVGANEQFF
TRBJ2-2,TRBV5-4,15,many,-,TGTGCTAGCAGACTCGGCGCCCCGAACACCGGGGAGCTGTTTTTT,CASRLGAPNTGELFF
TRBJ2-1,TRBV6-2/TRBV6-3,15,many,TRBD1,TGTGCCAGCAACCCCCCCGGGACAGGGGACAATGAGCAGTTCTTC,CASNPPGTGDNEQFF
TRBJ2-7,TRBV29-1,16,many,TRBD2,TGCAGCGTTGACGGACTAGCGGGACCGAACTCCTACGAGCAGTACTTC,CSVDGLAGPNSYEQYF
TRBJ2-7,TRBV3-1,14,many,TRBD1,TGTGCCAGCAGCCCCGGGACAGGGAGGTTGGAGCAGTACTTC,CASSPGTGRLEQYF
TRBJ2-7,TRBV3-1,14,many,TRBD2,TGTGCCAGCAGCCCCGGGGGACTACCTTACGAGCAGTACTTC,CASSPGGLPYEQYF
TRBJ2-5,TRBV29-1,14,many,TRBD1,TGCAGCGCCGACAGGGACCCACAGGGAGAGACCCAGTACTTC,CSADRDPQGETQYF
TRBJ1-4,TRBV7-8,13,many,-,TGTGCCAGCAGATCCGAGCCCCTCGAAAAACTGTTTTTT,CASRSEPLEKLFF
TRBJ2-3,TRBV28,14,many,-,TGTGCCAGCAGTTTGAGATTACCAGGAGATACGCAGTATTTT,CASSLRLPGDTQYF
TRBJ2-5,TRBV29-1,13,many,TRBD1,TGCAGCGCCGGTACGACAGGGGAAGAGACCCAGTACTTC,CSAGTTGEETQYF
TRBJ2-6,TRBV11-3,16,-,-,TGTGCCAGCAGCCCCAAGGGGGGCCGTGGGGCCAACGTCCTGACTTTC,CASSPKGGRGANVLTF
TRBJ2-5,TRBV6-5,11,many,-,-,CASSSSGTQYF
TRBJ2-2,TRBV28,16,many,TRBD2,TGTGCCAGCAGTTTTTCGGCCTGGACTAGCTCCGGGGAGCTGTTTTTT,CASSFSAWTSSGELFF
TRBJ2-7,TRBV11-2,15,many,-,TGTGCCAGCAGCTCAACACCTGGACAGAGCTACGAGCAGTACTTC,CASSSTPGQSYEQYF
TRBJ2-2,TRBV5-1,16,many,-,TGCGCCAGCAGCTCTGCGGTAGGGTCGGGGGCCGGGGAGCTGTTTTTT,CASSSAVGSGAGELFF
TRBJ2-1,TRBV5-1,13,-,-,TGCGCCAGCAGTTCCGGGACCCTCAATGAGCAGTTCTTC,CASSSGTLNEQFF
TRBJ2-5,TRBV11-2,17,few,-,TGTGCCAGCAGTCTAGGGACTGCCAGGGGGGGCCAAGAGACCCAGTACTTC,CASSLGTARGGQETQYF
TRBJ2-7,TRBV12-3/TRBV12-4,12,many,-,TGTGCCAGCAGTTCGAACCGGGTCGAGCAGTACTTC,CASSSNRVEQYF
TRBJ2-7,TRBV6-5,15,many,-,TGTGCCAGCAGCTCCCGGGGGCGAGGTGCCTACGAGCAGTACTTC,CASSSRGRGAYEQYF
TRBJ2-7,TRBV6-1,12,many,-,TGTGCCAGCAGTGAACATAGTAACGAGCAGTACTTC,CASSEHSNEQYF
TRBJ1-1,TRBV29-1,15,-,-,TGCAGCGTTGAAGATTTGGTGGCGGGTGACGGTGTGGCTTTCTTT,CSVEDLVAGDGVAFF
TRBJ2-3,TRBV29-1,14,few,-,TGCAGCGCTTTAAACAGTGGAGGCCCAGATACGCAGTATTTT,CSALNSGGPDTQYF
TRBJ2-1,TRBV7-3,13,medium-sized,-,TGTGCCAGCAGCCCCTGGCAGGGCAATGAGCAGTTCTTC,CASSPWQGNEQFF
TRBJ2-5,TRBV29-1,13,many,-,TGCAGCGTTGAAGGGGGCCCCGGGGAGACCCAGTACTTC,CSVEGGPGETQYF
TRBJ1-5,TRBV7-3,17,many,-,TGTGCCAGCAGCTTAGGTTCGAGGGACCTATGCAATCAGCCCCAGCATTTT,CASSLGSRDLCNQPQHF
TRBJ2-3,TRBV5-4,14,-,-,TGTGCCAGCGGCCCTGGACTTAACACAGATACGCAGTATTTT,CASGPGLNTDTQYF
TRBJ2-3,TRBV29-1,15,-,TRBD1,TGCAGCGCTTCCAAAGAGGGGACAGGCACAGATACGCAGTATTTT,CSASKEGTGTDTQYF
TRBJ2-5,TRBV20-1,15,few,TRBD1,TGCAGTGCTAGAGATAGGACAGGGGGTGTGGAGACCCAGTACTTC,CSARDRTGGVETQYF
TRBJ1-5,TRBV28,12,many,-,TGTGCCAGCAGTACAGGGTATCAGCCCCAGCATTTT,CASSTGYQPQHF
TRBJ1-4,TRBV28,14,many,-,TGTGCCAGCAGTTTATTATGGGGGAACGAAAAACTGTTTTTT,CASSLLWGNEKLFF
TRBJ2-2,TRBV7-3,14,many,TRBD1,TGTGCCAGCAGACAGGGGACCTCCACCGGGGAGCTGTTTTTT,CASRQGTSTGELFF
TRBJ2-3,TRBV11-2,15,many,-,TGTGCCAGCAGTCAAATCCAGGGCTGGGCAGATACGCAGTATTTT,CASSQIQGWADTQYF
TRBJ2-3,TRBV20-1,16,many,-,TGCAGTGCTAGAGAAGGGACAAAAGGTTACACAGATACGCAGTATTTT,CSAREGTKGYTDTQYF
TRBJ2-3,TRBV2,18,many,TRBD2,TGTGCCAGCAGAGCGGGACTAGCGGGAGTAAGGGGCGGAGATACGCAGTATTTT,CASRAGLAGVRGGDTQYF
TRBJ2-2,TRBV5-1,16,many,-,TGCGCCAGCAGCTTGGATCGGCAGGGTGCCACCGGGGAGCTGTTTTTT,CASSLDRQGATGELFF
TRBJ2-7,TRBV29-1,15,many,TRBD2,TGCAGCGTTGAGTCGGTAGCGGGAGGCACCTACGAGCAGTACTTC,CSVESVAGGTYEQYF
TRBJ2-1,TRBV11-1,15,many,TRBD2,TGTGCCAGCAGCGTAACTAGCGGGAGTGATAATGAGCAGTTCTTC,CASSVTSGSDNEQFF
TRBJ2-7,TRBV20-1,11,many,-,TGCAGTGCTAGAGATGCTTACGAGCAGTACTTC,CSARDAYEQYF
TRBJ2-7,TRBV7-2,12,many,-,TGTGCCAGCAGCTGGAGCGGGTACGAGCAGTACTTC,CASSWSGYEQYF
TRBJ1-5,TRBV6-1,14,many,-,TGTGCCAGCAGTGCCGAGGGTGCCCAGGGGACCCAGCATTTT,CASSAEGAQGTQHF
TRBJ2-3,TRBV20-1,12,many,-,TGCAGTGCCTACCTCCAGGCAGATACGCAGTATTTT,CSAYLQADTQYF
TRBJ2-6,TRBV3-1,17,many,-,TGTGCCAGCAGCCCCCTCCCCTCTAACTCTGGGGCCAACGTCCTGACTTTC,CASSPLPSNSGANVLTF
TRBJ2-7,TRBV3-1,13,many,-,TGTGCCAGCAGCCCACAGGGTTCGGTCGAGCAGTACTTC,CASSPQGSVEQYF
TRBJ2-7,TRBV20-1,14,many,TRBD2,TGCAGTGCTAGATCCGGGACTAGCAGGTACGAGCAGTACTTC,CSARSGTSRYEQYF
TRBJ2-5,TRBV6-5,14,many,-,TGTGCCAGCAGTGCCCTGACTGGGTGGGAGACCCAGTACTTC,CASSALTGWETQYF
TRBJ1-1,TRBV7-3,15,many,TRBD1,TGTGCCAGCAGTCGTACAGGGGGCACGGGGACTGAAGCTTTCTTT,CASSRTGGTGTEAFF